The present T cell receptor beta chain was sequenced within a study of T-cell reconstitution after alpha-beta-depleted transplantation in children. A few counts support this clonotype. This CDR3 contains 14 residues. Germline CDR1 reads MGHRA; CDR2 reads YSYEKL. Trimming removed 1 base at V and 1 base at J, with 7 bases between. Molecular barcoding with unique molecular identifiers was used for the TCRbeta library. TCRdb re-called the PCR reads with MiXCR, one entry per CDR3 protein. The sample carries about 980,000 distinct CDR3 sequences, about 26% recorded once. The sequence was collected from a boy under two years old who had a stem cell transplant for SCID, so the T cells may come from the graft donor. J is TRBJ2-5 and V is TRBV4-1, with D possibly being TRBD1 or TRBD2 (5 bases each). Sample: PBMCs, mostly from graft donor cells, taken 360 days after TCRalphabeta/CD19-depleted stem cell transplant. The DNA of the CDR3 is TGCGCCAGCAGCCAAGGGGACGTCCAAGAGACCCAGTACTTC. This encodes CASSQGDVQETQYF.